This is a list of T cell receptor beta chains from one sample in a study of regulatory T cells in long-lasting Graves disease. In TCRdb, the multiplex PCR reads were re-called with MiXCR into one record per CDR3 protein. The profile covers 400,000 to 500,000 distinct CDR3 sequences, with about 14% appearing a single time and over 15% taken by the ten largest. The same sample was also studied in work on T cells in Graves' hyperthyroidism and ophthalmopathy.

Sequencing was performed on peripheral blood mononuclear cells (PBMCs), taken at new diagnosis, from a patient treated with antithyroid drugs. These receptors all stem from a woman aged 50 to 60 with Graves disease. Both conserved end residues are part of each CDR3. The D gene is left open where the match is weak. Clone size is given for some rows only: seen once, a few or many times, or a class if the clone is expanded.

j_call,d_call,v_call,clone_size,cdr3_nt,cdr3_aa
TRBJ2-1,TRBD2,TRBV19,many,TGTGCCAGTAGTATAGGTGGCGGGAGGGCCTACAATGAGCAGTTCTTC,CASSIGGGRAYNEQFF
TRBJ2-1,-,TRBV12-3/TRBV12-4,many,TGTGCCAGCAGTTTAGTTAGGGGGAGGCGGTACAATGAGCAGTTCTTC,CASSLVRGRRYNEQFF
TRBJ2-7,-,TRBV10-2,many,TGCGCCAGCAGTGAGCATCGGGACGGAGCCTACGAGCAGTACTTC,CASSEHRDGAYEQYF
TRBJ2-1,-,TRBV12-3/TRBV12-4,many,TGTGCCAGCAGTTCAGCGAGCGGGCCCCCATACAATGAGCAGTTCTTC,CASSSASGPPYNEQFF
TRBJ2-1,-,TRBV6-4,-,TGTGCCAGCAGTGACCCAAACAACAATGAGCAGTTCTTC,CASSDPNNNEQFF
TRBJ2-7,-,TRBV3-1,many,TGTGCCAGCAGCCAAGGGGGCAGGGATTACGAGCAGTACTTC,CASSQGGRDYEQYF
TRBJ2-2,-,TRBV2,many,TGTGCCAGCAGTGAAACAGCGGTCACGAACACCGGGGAGCTGTTTTTT,CASSETAVTNTGELFF
TRBJ1-1,-,TRBV30,many,TGTGCCTGGAGTGTTACGGGCACTGAAGCTTTCTTT,CAWSVTGTEAFF
TRBJ2-2,TRBD2,TRBV14,few,TGTGCCAGCAGCCAAGCTCTAGCGGGAGCGCGGACCGGGGAGCTGTTTTTT,CASSQALAGARTGELFF
TRBJ2-5,-,TRBV19,once,TGTGCCAGTGGTTCCCAGCTGAGGATGGGAGAGACCCAGTACTTC,CASGSQLRMGETQYF
TRBJ1-1,-,TRBV19,many,TGTGCCAGTAGGCCGGACAGCCGATTGAACACTGAAGCTTTCTTT,CASRPDSRLNTEAFF